This T cell receptor beta chain was recorded in a study of circulating and synovial CD4+ cells in juvenile arthritis. Findings of the study overall: Compared with bulk blood, circulating pathogenic-like lymphocytes shared substantially more CDR3 sequences with synovial T cells.

CDR3 length: 18 residues. The J segment lost 0 bases and the V segment lost 4 bases, leaving 12 bases of the junction unmatched. As for this clone: Its antigen is unknown.

TCRdb keeps only in-frame clones here, not all; method: immunoSEQ multiplex PCR. The sample includes some 33,000 clones, approximately 94% of them seen just once. The sequencing input was CD4+ T cells from blood. The TCR sequence derives from a human donor with juvenile idiopathic arthritis. This sequence joins TRBV23-1 and TRBJ1-3; 7 bases are shared with TRBD1. TRBV23-1 is classed as an ORF, of uncertain function. The CDR3 coding sequence is TGCGCCAGCAGTCGTAGGACAGGCAACCGAAGCTCTGGAAACACCATATATTTT. Residues: CASSRRTGNRSSGNTIYF.